Presented here are 8 T cell receptor beta chains from one specimen sequenced in a study of blood T cells in healthy people across ages (dated by TCRdb to about 2015). Library preparation used 5' RACE. Reads for this sample came from an Illumina HiSeq 2500. A second PCR of about 7 to 12 cycles was run with a J-beta primer mix and a sample-barcoded 5' primer. In-frame beta chains were kept once TCRdb had trimmed the public reads at Q25 with fastp and called clones with MiXCR. Records with the same CDR3 protein are collapsed into one entry carrying the most frequent genes and DNA. The sample includes over 1,300,000 distinct CDR3 sequences, with approximately 59% observed a single time. Jointly, the top ten make up about 6.7% of the sample. The sequencing sample was made of blood. These receptors were collected from a man in his late teens or twenties in good health.

The CDR3 spells CASSLALSGGSYEQYF. The CDR3 DNA follows: TGTGCCAGCAGCTTAGCGCTGAGCGGAGGATCCTACGAGCAGTACTTC. The chain has TRBV7-2 and TRBJ2-7, with a weak D call TRBD2 (5 bases). The V gene lost 0 bases and the J gene lost 1 base, with 13 bases spanning the gap. Germline-derived CDR1 and CDR2 are SGHTA and FQGNSA. The CDR3 has 16 amino acids.

This chain uses TRBV12-3 or TRBV12-4 with TRBJ2-5, with unresolved D. V was trimmed by 6 bases and J by 5 bases, leaving 16 bases between them. The CDR3 contains 14 residues. CDR3 residues: CASRIAGSGETQYF. As DNA, the CDR3 is TGTGCCAGCAGAATAGCCGGCTCCGGTGAGACCCAGTACTTC.

The rearrangement uses TRBV12-3 or TRBV12-4 and TRBJ2-4; 7 bases are shared with TRBD2. V was clipped by 5 bases and J by 3 bases; unmatched bases: 4. The CDR3 length is 14 residues. CDR3 coding DNA: TGTGCCAGCAGTCCTAGCGGTTTCAAAAACATTCAGTACTTC. Its translation: CASSPSGFKNIQYF.

The chain employs TRBV2 and TRBJ2-3, with 9 bases lining up with TRBD2. This CDR3 has 16 amino acids. Germline CDR1 is SNHLY and CDR2 is FYNNEI. The V segment lost 4 bases and the J segment 3 bases; nucleotides outside the gene matches: 8. The DNA of the CDR3 is TGTGCCAGCAGTGGACTTAGCGGGAGTTCTACAGATACGCAGTATTTT. Protein sequence: CASSGLSGSSTDTQYF.

The chain links TRBV5-1 to TRBJ1-2; D gene uncertain. CDR3 length: 15 residues. The ends were cut back, 4 bases at V and 3 bases at J, with 16 bases in the middle. Germline CDR1 SGHRS, CDR2 YFSETQ. CDR3 in DNA: TGCGCCAGCAGCCTCCGTTCTAACACGTACTATGGCTACACCTTC. Translated: CASSLRSNTYYGYTF.

The V and J genes are TRBV29-1 and TRBJ2-1; 16 nucleotides line up with TRBD2. Trimming removed 5 bases from V and 8 bases from J; junction bases left unmatched: 12. In germline, CDR1 is SQVTM, CDR2 ANQGSEA. The CDR3 totals 17 residues. The CDR3 nucleotides are TGCAGCGTTCTGGGACTAGCGGGAGGGCGGGTCGGCCATGAGCAGTTCTTC. It yields the protein CSVLGLAGGRVGHEQFF.

There are many counts of this clonotype. The chain uses TRBV6-1 and TRBJ2-1; 10 positions match TRBD2. CDR1 and CDR2 from the germline V gene are MNHNS and SASEGT. J gave up 4 bases and V 6 bases, and 6 bases lay outside the gene matches. The CDR3 is 15 amino acids. The DNA for the CDR3 is TGTGCCAGCAGCCCAGAAGCGGGAGGGTACAATGAGCAGTTCTTC. Residues: CASSPEAGGYNEQFF.

This sequence joins TRBV3-1 and TRBJ2-7, with 10 bases that match TRBD2. The J call may be mistaken, given a closer DNA end match to TRBJ2-5. The germline V gene has CDR1 LGHDT and CDR2 YNNKEL (reference sequence). The CDR3 length is 17 residues. CDR3 loop: CASSLRPGLADKETQYF. The CDR3 nucleotides read TGTGCCAGCAGCCTCCGCCCCGGACTAGCGGACAAAGAGACCCAGTACTTC.